The clone carrying this TCR beta chain was picked up one time. This sample was taken from a study of blood T cell repertoires in COVID-19. Study details: Donors in the United States, Italy and Spain gave samples during acute or convalescent COVID-19. In each case, the material was cDNA or gDNA derived from T cells, B-cell-depleted T cells, or PBMCs.

As originally analysed: Using reference gene primer amplification, nucleated cell counts were estimated. Only in-frame clones appear in the TCRdb table, and some are missing; sequencing was by immunoSEQ multiplex PCR. That table supplies the V and J calls and clone size; D and trimming were determined from the DNA. Of tens of thousands of clones detected, 80% to 90% appear once; the ten largest clones hold roughly 12%. The CDR3 sequence is 17 residues long. CDR1 is LNHDA and CDR2 is SQIVND in the germline V gene (reference sequence). Trimming left V 2 bases short and J 2 bases short, with 17 bases between.

The chain joins TRBV19 to TRBJ2-3; D is uncertain. This receptor was identified in a human donor with active COVID-19. The donor label of this sample is uncertain. Material: peripheral blood. Written as DNA, the CDR3 is TGTGCCAGTAGTATAATGGGCTTGGGCTCAACCACAGATACGCAGTATTTT. Protein sequence: CASSIMGLGSTTDTQYF. The entire variable domain, with the rest obtained from reference TRBV19 and TRBJ2-3, is as follows: DGGITQSPKYLFRKEGQNVTLSCEQNLNHDAMYWYRQDPGQGLRLIYYSQIVNDFQKGDIAEGYSVSREKKESFPLTVTSAQKNPTAFYLCASSIMGLGSTTDTQYFGPGTRLTVL.